The entry below gives a single TCR beta chain sequence along with its context. This clone was counted a few times. There is no known antigen for this receptor. No quality values exist for individual bases; no much larger clone is one base distant. These data belong to a study of T cell responses to AZD1222 COVID-19 vaccine (dated by TCRdb to 2020 to 2023). Background for the entire study: Because spike-specific TCR depth and breadth did not differ between the two schedules, AZD1222 recipients who got a second dose at roughly 4 weeks were pooled with those who got a second dose at roughly 12 weeks. A total of 233 trial participants underwent TCR sequencing, of whom about 210 had received two doses of AZD1222 and around 26 had received two doses of the MenACWY control vaccine. Enrollment into the trials was organized by age into subgroups of 18-55, 56-69 and 70-plus years, and those subgroups contained roughly 150, 30 and 60 TCR-sequenced participants, respectively. Overall study outcomes, separate from this receptor: Reportedly, almost half of the unique spike-specific TCRs recognized epitopes lying outside the regions that are mutated in the B.1.351 and B.1.1.7 variants. Spike-specific TCR breadth and depth rose significantly after two AZD1222 doses compared with day 0 and with MenACWY recipients. Conclusions about previously exposed vaccinees are limited because only 5 or 6 AZD1222 recipients were SARS-CoV-2 seropositive at baseline. CD4 TCRs associated with the vaccine covered the entire spike protein, and the dominant responses were in regions 160-218 and 743-854. Because no day 14 peak-response samples were available, the repertoires could be characterized only after the peak T cell response. Participants were mostly white British and included more females than males, and it was suggested by the authors that clonal diversity may have been underestimated. The 56-69-year group was small, and its depth increase did not reach significance, likely because of low power.

In light of the paper, this sample's time point label describes: baseline before first vaccination. Vaccinee samples were obtained from the UK trials COV001 and COV002, which included a single-blind randomized controlled phase 2/3 trial of AZD1222 (ChAdOx1 nCoV-19) in healthy adults. Trial participant PBMC samples were collected at day 0 and day 28 after the second dose for TCRbeta chain sequencing. CDR3 length: 14 amino acids, cysteine to phenylalanine. Of the read, only the CDR3 DNA is kept; its 42 bases are in frame from base 1. CDR1 and CDR2 are read off the germline V gene (reference sequence) as PRHDT and FYEKMQ. The junction shows trimming of 4 bases on V and 6 bases on J, and the gene matches do not reach 3 bases of it. The CDR3 regions of human TCRbeta chains were subjected to immunosequencing. In the original analysis: Repertoire TCRs were matched against a reference library of SARS-CoV-2-specific TCRs generated with the MIRA antigen-specificity platform. Breadth meant the fraction of unique TCRs that were SARS-CoV-2-associated, whereas depth meant the fraction of total T cells that were SARS-CoV-2-associated. Using the MIRA data, each spike-specific TCR was mapped to the spike region that the TCR reacts to and placed in a CD4 or CD8 class. Log10-transformed breadth and depth values were compared by one-way ANOVA with Sidak's multiple comparisons tests. Sourced from immuneACCESS, this table was stored by TCRdb with only in-frame sequences that have V and J called. A share of the clones is absent; for the studies checked, an unresolved V gene accounts for under half, and the remainder has no known explanation. Clone size and the V and J calls come from that table; the DNA yielded D and trimming. In this sample the table shows approximately 100,000 clones, around 91% of which occur a single time. Jointly, the top ten make up under 50% of the sample.

The chain employs TRBV13 and TRBJ1-1, with 12 bases matching TRBD1. This TCR derives from an adult in good health. The sample was peripheral blood, taken on day 0 of AZD1222 vaccination. For the CDR3, the sequence is CASSWGQGAPEAFF. In nucleotides, the sequence is TGTGCCAGCAGCTGGGGACAGGGGGCTCCTGAAGCTTTCTTT.